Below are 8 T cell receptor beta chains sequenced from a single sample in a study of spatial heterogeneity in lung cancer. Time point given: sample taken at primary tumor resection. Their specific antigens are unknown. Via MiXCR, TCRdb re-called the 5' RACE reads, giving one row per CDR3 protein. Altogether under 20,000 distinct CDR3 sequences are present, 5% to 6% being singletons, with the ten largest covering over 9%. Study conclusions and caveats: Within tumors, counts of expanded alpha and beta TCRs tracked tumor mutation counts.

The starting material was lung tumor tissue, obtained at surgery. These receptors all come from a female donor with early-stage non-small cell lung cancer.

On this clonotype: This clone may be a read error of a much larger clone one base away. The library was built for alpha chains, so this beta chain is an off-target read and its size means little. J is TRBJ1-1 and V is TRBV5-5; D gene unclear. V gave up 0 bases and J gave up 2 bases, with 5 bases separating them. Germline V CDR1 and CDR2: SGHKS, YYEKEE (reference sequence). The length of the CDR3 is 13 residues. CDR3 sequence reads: CASSLARNTEAFF. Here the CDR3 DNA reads TGTGCCAGCAGCTTGGCCAGAAACACTGAAGCTTTCTTT. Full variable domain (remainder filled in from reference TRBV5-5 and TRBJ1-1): DAGVTQSPTHLIKTRGQQVTLRCSPISGHKSVSWYQQVLGQGPQFIFQYYEKEERGRGNFPDRFSARQFPNYSSELNVNALLLGDSALYLCASSLARNTEAFFGQGTRLTVV.

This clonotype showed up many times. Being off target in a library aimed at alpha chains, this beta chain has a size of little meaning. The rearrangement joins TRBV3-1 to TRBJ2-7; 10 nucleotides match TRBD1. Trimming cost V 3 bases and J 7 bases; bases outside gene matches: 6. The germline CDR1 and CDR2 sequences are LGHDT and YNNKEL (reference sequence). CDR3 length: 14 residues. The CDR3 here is CASSHRDRGGEQYF. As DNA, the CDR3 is TGTGCCAGCAGCCACCGGGACAGGGGCGGGGAGCAGTACTTC.

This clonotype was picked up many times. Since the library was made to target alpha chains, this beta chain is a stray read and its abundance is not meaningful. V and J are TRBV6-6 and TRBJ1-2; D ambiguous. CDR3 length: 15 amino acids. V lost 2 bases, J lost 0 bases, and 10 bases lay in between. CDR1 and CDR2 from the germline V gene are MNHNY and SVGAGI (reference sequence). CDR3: CASSYSSSSNYGYTF. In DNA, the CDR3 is TGTGCCAGCAGTTACAGCAGTTCTTCTAACTATGGCTACACCTTC.

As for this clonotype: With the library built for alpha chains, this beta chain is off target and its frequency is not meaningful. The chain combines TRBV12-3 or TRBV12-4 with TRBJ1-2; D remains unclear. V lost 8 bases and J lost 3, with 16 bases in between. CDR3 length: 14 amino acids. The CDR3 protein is CASRGGREDYGYTF. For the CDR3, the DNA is TGTGCCAGCCGGGGAGGACGGGAGGACTATGGCTACACCTTC.

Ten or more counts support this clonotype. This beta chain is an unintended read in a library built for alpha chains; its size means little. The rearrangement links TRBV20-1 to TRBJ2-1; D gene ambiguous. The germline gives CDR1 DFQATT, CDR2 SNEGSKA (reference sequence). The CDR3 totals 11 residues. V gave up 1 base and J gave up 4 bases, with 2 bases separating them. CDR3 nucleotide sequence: TGCAGTGCTAGAGCGTACAATGAGCAGTTCTTC. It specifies CSARAYNEQFF.

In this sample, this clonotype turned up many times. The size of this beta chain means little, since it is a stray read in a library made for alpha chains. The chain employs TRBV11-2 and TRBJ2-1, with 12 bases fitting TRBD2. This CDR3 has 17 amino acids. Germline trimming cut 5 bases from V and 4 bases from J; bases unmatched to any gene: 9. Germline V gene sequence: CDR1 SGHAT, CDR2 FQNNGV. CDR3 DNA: TGTGCCAGCAGCGAACTTCTAGCGGGAGGGCCATACAATGAGCAGTTCTTC. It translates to CASSELLAGGPYNEQFF.

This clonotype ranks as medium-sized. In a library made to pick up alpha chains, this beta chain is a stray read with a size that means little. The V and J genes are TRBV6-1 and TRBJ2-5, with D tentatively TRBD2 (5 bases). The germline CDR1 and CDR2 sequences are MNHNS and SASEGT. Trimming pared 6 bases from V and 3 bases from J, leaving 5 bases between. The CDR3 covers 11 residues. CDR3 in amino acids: CASRLEETQYF. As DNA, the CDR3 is TGTGCCAGCAGACTAGAAGAGACCCAGTACTTC.

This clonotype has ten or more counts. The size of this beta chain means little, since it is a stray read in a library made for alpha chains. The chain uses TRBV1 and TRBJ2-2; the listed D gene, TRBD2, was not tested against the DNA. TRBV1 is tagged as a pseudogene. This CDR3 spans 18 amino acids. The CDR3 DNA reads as TGCACCAGCAGCCAAGAAACTAGCTCCATCCCCGGAACCGGGGAGCTGTTTTTT. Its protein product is CTSSQETSSIPGTGELFF.